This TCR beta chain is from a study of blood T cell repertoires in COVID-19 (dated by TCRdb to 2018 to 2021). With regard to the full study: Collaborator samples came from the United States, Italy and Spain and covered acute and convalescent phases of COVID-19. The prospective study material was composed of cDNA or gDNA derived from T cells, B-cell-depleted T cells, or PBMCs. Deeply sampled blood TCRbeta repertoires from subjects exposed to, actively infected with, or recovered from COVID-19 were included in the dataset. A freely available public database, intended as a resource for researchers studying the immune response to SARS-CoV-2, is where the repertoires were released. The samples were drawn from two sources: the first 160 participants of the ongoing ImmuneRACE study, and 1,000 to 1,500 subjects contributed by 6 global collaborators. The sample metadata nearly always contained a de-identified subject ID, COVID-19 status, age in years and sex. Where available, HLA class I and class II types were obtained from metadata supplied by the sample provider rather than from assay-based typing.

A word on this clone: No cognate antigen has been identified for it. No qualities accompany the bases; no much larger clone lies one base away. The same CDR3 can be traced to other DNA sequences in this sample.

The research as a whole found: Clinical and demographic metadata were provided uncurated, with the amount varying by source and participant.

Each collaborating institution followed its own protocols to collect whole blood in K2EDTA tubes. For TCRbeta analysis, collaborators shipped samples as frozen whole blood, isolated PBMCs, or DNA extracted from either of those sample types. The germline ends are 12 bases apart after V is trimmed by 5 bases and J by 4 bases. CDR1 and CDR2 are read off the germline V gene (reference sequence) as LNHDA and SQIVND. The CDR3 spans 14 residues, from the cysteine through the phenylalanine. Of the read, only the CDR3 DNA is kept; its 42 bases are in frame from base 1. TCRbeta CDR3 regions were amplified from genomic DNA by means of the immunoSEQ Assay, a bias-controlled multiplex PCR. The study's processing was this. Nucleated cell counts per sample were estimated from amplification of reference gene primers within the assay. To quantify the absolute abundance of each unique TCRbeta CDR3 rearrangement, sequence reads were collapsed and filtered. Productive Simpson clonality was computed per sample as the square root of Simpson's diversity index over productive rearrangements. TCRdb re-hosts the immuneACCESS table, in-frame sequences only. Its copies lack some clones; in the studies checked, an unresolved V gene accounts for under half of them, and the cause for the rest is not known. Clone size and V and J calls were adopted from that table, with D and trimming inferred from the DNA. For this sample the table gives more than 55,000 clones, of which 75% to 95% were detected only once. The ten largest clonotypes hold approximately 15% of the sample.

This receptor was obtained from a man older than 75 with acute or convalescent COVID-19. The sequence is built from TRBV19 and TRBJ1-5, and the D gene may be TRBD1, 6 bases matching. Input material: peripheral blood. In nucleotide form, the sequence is TGTGCCAGTAGTGAGGGAGGGGGGAATCAGCCCCAGCATTTT. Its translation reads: CASSEGGGNQPQHF.